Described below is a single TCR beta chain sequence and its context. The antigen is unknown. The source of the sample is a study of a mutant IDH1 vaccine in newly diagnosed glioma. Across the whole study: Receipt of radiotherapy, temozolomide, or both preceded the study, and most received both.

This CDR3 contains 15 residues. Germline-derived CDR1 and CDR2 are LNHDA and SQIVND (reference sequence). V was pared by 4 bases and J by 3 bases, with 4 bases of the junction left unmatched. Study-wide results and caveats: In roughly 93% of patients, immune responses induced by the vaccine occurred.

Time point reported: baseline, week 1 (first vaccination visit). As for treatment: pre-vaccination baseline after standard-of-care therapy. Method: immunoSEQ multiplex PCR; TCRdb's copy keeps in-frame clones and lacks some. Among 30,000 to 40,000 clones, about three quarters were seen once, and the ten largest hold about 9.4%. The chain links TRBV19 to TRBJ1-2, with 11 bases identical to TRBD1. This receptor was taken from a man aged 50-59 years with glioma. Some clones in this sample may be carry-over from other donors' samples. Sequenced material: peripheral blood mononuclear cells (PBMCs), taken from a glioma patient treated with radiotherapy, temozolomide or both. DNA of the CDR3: TGTGCCAGTAGTAGACCGGGACAGGGGGACTATGGCTACACCTTC. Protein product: CASSRPGQGDYGYTF.